The T cell receptor (beta chain) described here comes from a study of response to subunit inactivated influenza vaccine (dated by TCRdb to the late 2010s). Study-level background: To follow how T cells responded to a trivalent subunit inactivated influenza vaccine, the researchers relied on deep quantitative profiling of the T cell receptor repertoire.

The protocol used for the library was RT-PCR. These reads were obtained on an Illumina HiSeq 2500. The raw public data were reprocessed by TCRdb itself: fastp quality trimming at Q25, MiXCR clonotype calling, in-frame beta chains only. Each CDR3 protein gets just one entry, which takes the most common genes and DNA from the rows behind it. The sample includes hundreds of thousands of distinct CDR3 sequences, with 14% observed a single time. Around 7.6% of the sample rests with the top ten. A remark on this clonotype: What antigen it recognizes has not been identified. Base qualities were left out, and no much larger clone turns up one base away.

Broader findings and caveats from the paper: The authors suggested that each seasonal influenza vaccination may recruit only a limited number of new T cells.

Based on the germline V gene, the CDR1 and CDR2 sequences are LGHNA and YSLEER. The CDR3 runs 14 amino acids, cysteine and phenylalanine included. Only the CDR3 DNA is retained, 42 bases long and in frame from the first base. V loses 1 base at its end and J loses 7 bases; junction bases beyond the gene matches: 2. The chain links TRBV4-3 with TRBJ2-2, and 8 bases in between align with TRBD1. The specimen comprised PBMCs from blood, sampled about 14 days before vaccination. The receptor was isolated from a man over 45 who received an inactivated influenza vaccine. Donor details come from another sample of the same person, matched by shared clones. The DNA sequence is as follows: TGCGCCAGCAGCCAAGTACAGGGGGACGGGGAGCTGTTTTTT. It translates to CASSQVQGDGELFF.